The 29 T cell receptor beta chains given below trace back to one sample, sequenced in a study of response to subunit inactivated influenza vaccine. Via MiXCR, TCRdb re-called the RT-PCR reads, giving one row per CDR3 protein. The sample holds 610,000 or so distinct CDR3 sequences, 13% to 15% seen once. This sample comprised PBMCs from blood, obtained 11 to 12 days after vaccination. Source of these receptors: a man between 45 and 60 years old who received an inactivated influenza vaccine.

V and J are TRBV20-1 and TRBJ2-7; perhaps TRBD2 as D (5 bases). In germline, CDR1 is DFQATT, CDR2 SNEGSKA (reference sequence). V lost 1 base, J lost 1 base, and 11 bases lay in between. The CDR3 sequence is 14 residues long. CDR3 nucleotide sequence: TGCAGTGCTAGAGGAGTAGCGCCGTCCTACGAGCAGTACTTC. The encoded protein is CSARGVAPSYEQYF.

This clonotype was found a few times. V and J are TRBV20-1 and TRBJ1-2, with unresolved D. The CDR3 length is 13 residues. Germline CDR1 reads DFQATT; CDR2 reads SNEGSKA (reference sequence). V lost 3 bases and J 5 bases, leaving 13 bases between the germline ends. CDR3 in DNA: TGCAGTGCTAGTCCCAGGCAGTTTTATGGCTACACCTTC. It is translated as CSASPRQFYGYTF.

This clonotype has a handful of counts. This chain uses TRBV11-2 with TRBJ2-2, with a possible D match to TRBD2 (7 bases). CDR1 is SGHAT and CDR2 is FQNNGV in the germline V gene. The CDR3 extends over 17 amino acids. The ends were cut back, 6 bases at V and 0 bases at J, with 17 bases in the middle. The CDR3 spells CASRGIGRGANTGELFF. Here the CDR3 DNA reads TGTGCCAGCAGAGGGATTGGGAGGGGGGCGAACACCGGGGAGCTGTTTTTT.

This clonotype was seen only a few times. The chain's CDR3 is CASSKSPGGFQTGELFF. In nucleotides, the CDR3 is TGTGCCAGCAGTAAAAGTCCAGGGGGCTTTCAGACCGGGGAGCTGTTTTTT. The V gene is TRBV6-1, the J gene TRBJ2-2; 8 bases line up with TRBD1. There are 17 residues in the CDR3. Germline V CDR1 and CDR2: MNHNS, SASEGT. Unmatched junction bases numbered 13, after V lost 5 bases and J lost 5 bases.

This clonotype has just a few counts. V usage is TRBV7-2 and J usage is TRBJ2-5; 7 nucleotides line up with TRBD2. From germline, CDR1 is SGHTA and CDR2 FQGNSA. The CDR3 is 15 amino acids. V shed 5 bases, J shed 4 bases, and the junction held 10 bases outside the gene matches. For the CDR3, the DNA is TGTGCCAGCAGCCCGACAGCGGGAAAGGGAGAGACCCAGTACTTC. Its protein is CASSPTAGKGETQYF.

This clonotype was picked up many times. V usage is TRBV7-2 and J usage is TRBJ2-7, with TRBD2 identical over 8 bases. This CDR3 is built from 14 residues. Trimming took 5 bases from V and 2 from J; bases not matched to a gene: 5. CDR1 SGHTA and CDR2 FQGNSA come from the germline V gene. Written as DNA, the CDR3 is TGTGCCAGCAGCCCAACTAGCGGAACCTACGAGCAGTACTTC. Protein product: CASSPTSGTYEQYF. The variable domain in full, with the rest retrieved from reference TRBV7-2 and TRBJ2-7, is GAGVSQSPSNKVTEKGKDVELRCDPISGHTALYWYRQSLGQGLEFLIYFQGNSAPDKSGLPSDRFSAERTGGSVSTLTIQRTQQEDSAVYLCASSPTSGTYEQYFGPGTRLTVT.

The chain has TRBV28 and TRBJ2-3; no firm D call. The CDR3 runs 15 residues. Trimming pared 2 bases from V and 1 base from J, leaving 10 bases between. Germline CDR1 MDHEN, CDR2 SYDVKM. This CDR3 is CASSLGVWGTDTQYF. The CDR3 coding sequence is TGTGCCAGCAGTTTAGGGGTTTGGGGCACAGATACGCAGTATTTT.

Only a few counts were recorded for this clonotype. The rearrangement uses TRBV20-1 and TRBJ2-3, with D uncertain. The germline gives CDR1 DFQATT, CDR2 SNEGSKA (reference sequence). V lost 3 bases to trimming and J lost 2 bases, with 9 bases between them. The CDR3 totals 13 residues. CDR3 in amino acids: CSASAEPTDTQYF. The CDR3 nucleotides are TGCAGTGCTAGTGCCGAACCCACAGATACGCAGTATTTT.

This clonotype was detected only a few times. This chain connects TRBV25-1 to TRBJ2-2; no clear D gene. The length of the CDR3 is 17 residues. Germline loops: CDR1 MGHDK, CDR2 SYGVNS. As DNA, the CDR3 is TGTGTCTCTTGCCCCCCCGGCACGGTCGAGAACACCGGGGAGCTGTTTTTT. Translated, it gives CVSCPPGTVENTGELFF.

This clonotype was seen only a few times. The rearrangement links TRBV7-6 to TRBJ2-5; no reliable D call. The CDR3 contains 15 residues. Germline CDR1 SGHVS, CDR2 FNYEAQ. Trimming stripped 5 bases from V and 0 bases from J, with 13 bases between. CDR3 nucleotides: TGTGCCAGCAGCGCAGTCCTTTCGTACCAAGAGACCCAGTACTTC. This sequence encodes CASSAVLSYQETQYF.

Only a few counts were recorded for this clonotype. This may come from a read error, since a much larger clone is one base off. The V call is TRBV2, the J call TRBJ2-1; 8 nucleotides match TRBD2. The trim removed 6 bases at V and 10 bases at J, leaving 11 bases unmatched. Germline V gene data show CDR1 as SNHLY and CDR2 as FYNNEI. This CDR3 has 14 amino acids. Here the CDR3 DNA reads TGTGCCAGCAGGCCGATCGCGGGGGGTCCAGAGCAGTTCTTC. This codes for CASRPIAGGPEQFF.

This clonotype was seen more than once but under ten times. This sequence joins TRBV5-4 and TRBJ1-2; 7 bases are a match to TRBD1. V dropped 5 bases and J dropped 9; count of bases not matched to a gene: 10. This CDR3 has 13 residues. Germline V gene data show CDR1 as SGHNT and CDR2 as YYREEE (reference sequence). The CDR3 spells CASRPGQVLSYTF. CDR3 coding DNA: TGTGCCAGCAGACCCGGACAGGTCCTTAGCTACACCTTC.

A few counts support this clonotype. The chain links TRBV6-2 or TRBV6-3 to TRBJ1-1; D unresolved. Deletions cut 2 bases from V and 5 bases from J, with 6 bases between. Germline V gene lookup returns CDR1 MNHEY and CDR2 SVGEGT. This CDR3 region has 12 residues. CDR3 in amino acids: CASSYLETEAFF. As DNA, the CDR3 is TGTGCCAGCAGTTACCTCGAGACTGAAGCTTTCTTT.

A few counts support this clonotype. A read error may produce the germline difference seen at one junction end. The chain uses TRBV20-1 and TRBJ2-1; D unclear. This CDR3 contains 13 residues. Germline V gene sequence: CDR1 DFQATT, CDR2 SNEGSKA (reference sequence). CDR3 in amino acids: CSAEGPTESRTVF. CDR3 DNA: TGCAGTGCAGAAGGACCAACTGAAAGCCGCACGGTCTTC.

This clonotype occurred a few times. The genes are TRBV7-9 and TRBJ2-2; no reliable D call. The V gene lost 4 bases and the J gene lost 6 bases, with 15 bases spanning the gap. Germline V gene sequence: CDR1 SEHNR, CDR2 FQNEAQ (reference sequence). The CDR3 is 15 amino acids. The CDR3 spells CASSSRTRGAGELFF. The CDR3 DNA follows: TGTGCCAGCAGCTCCCGGACCCGAGGTGCCGGGGAGCTGTTTTTT.

The sample holds many counts of this clonotype. This chain connects TRBV4-2 to TRBJ2-2; D might be TRBD1 or TRBD2, each matching 6 bases. The CDR3 length is 15 residues. The ends were cut back, 0 bases at V and 6 bases at J, with 11 bases in the middle. CDR1 is LGHNA and CDR2 is YNFKEQ in the germline V gene. CDR3 loop: CASSQERRGAGELFF. The CDR3, as DNA: TGTGCCAGCAGCCAAGAAAGAAGGGGGGCCGGGGAGCTGTTTTTT.

CDR3 amino acids: CASTLPDRGYNSPLHF. CDR3 coding DNA: TGTGCCAGCACCCTACCGGACAGGGGTTATAATTCACCCCTCCACTTT. The V and J genes are TRBV7-9 and TRBJ1-6, with 9 bases that match TRBD1. The CDR3 covers 16 residues. V gave up 7 bases and J gave up 4 bases; unmatched junction bases: 8. Germline CDR1 reads SEHNR; CDR2 reads FQNEAQ (reference sequence). Complete variable domain (other parts from reference TRBV7-9 and TRBJ1-6): DTGVSQNPRHKITKRGQNVTFRCDPISEHNRLYWYRQTLGQGPEFLTYFQNEAQLEKSRLLSDRFSAERPKGSFSTLEIQRTEQGDSAMYLCASTLPDRGYNSPLHFGNGTRLTVT.

The chain carries TRBV5-6 and TRBJ1-2; a weak D match, TRBD1 (6 bases). V gave up 3 bases and J gave up 4 bases, with 10 bases separating them. CDR3 length equals 13 residues. Germline V gives CDR1 SGHDT, CDR2 YYEEEE. CDR3 in DNA: TGTGCCAGCAGCTCGGACAGCTCCTATGGCTACACCTTC. Amino acids: CASSSDSSYGYTF.

The rearrangement joins TRBV6-1 to TRBJ1-6; the match to TRBD1 covers 7 bases. The CDR3 is 14 amino acids. CDR1 is MNHNS and CDR2 is SASEGT in the germline V gene. V was clipped by 8 bases and J by 6 bases; unmatched bases: 7. CDR3 protein: CASVQGGPNSPLHF. The CDR3 coding sequence is TGTGCCAGCGTCCAGGGGGGTCCTAATTCACCCCTCCACTTT.

The chain carries TRBV7-9 and TRBJ2-7; 7 nucleotides agree with TRBD1. Trimming removed 3 bases from V and 1 base from J; junction bases left unmatched: 6. CDR3 length: 15 amino acids. CDR1 SEHNR and CDR2 FQNEAQ come from the germline V gene (reference sequence). The DNA of the CDR3 is TGTGCCAGCAGCTTCGACAGGGCAAGTTCCTACGAGCAGTACTTC. Its translation is CASSFDRASSYEQYF.

In its sample, this clonotype was seen a few times. This chain joins TRBV7-2 and TRBJ1-1; 9 positions match TRBD1. Germline trimming cut 1 base from V and 6 bases from J; bases unmatched to any gene: 3. Germline assignment: CDR1 SGHTA and CDR2 FQGNSA. The length of the CDR3 is 14 residues. The CDR3 DNA reads as TGTGCCAGCAGCTTAGTACAGGGGGCCTCTGAAGCTTTCTTT. Protein product: CASSLVQGASEAFF.

The chain uses TRBV20-1 and TRBJ2-1, with 8 bases identical to TRBD1. There are 13 residues in the CDR3. Looked up from germline, CDR1 is DFQATT and CDR2 is SNEGSKA (reference sequence). CDR3 DNA sequence: TGCAAGCTCGACAGGGGCTCCTACAATGAGCAGTTCTTC. Residues: CKLDRGSYNEQFF.

This clonotype was seen only a few times. The chain is built from TRBV12-3 or TRBV12-4 and TRBJ2-7; D is tentatively TRBD1 or TRBD2 (5 bases each). The CDR3 loop spans 13 amino acids. The V and J ends lost 3 bases and 5 bases respectively, with 11 bases between them. This chain's CDR3 is CASSFERGDEQYF. DNA for the CDR3: TGTGCCAGCAGTTTTGAACGGGGCGACGAGCAGTACTTC.

There are a few counts of this clonotype. J is TRBJ1-1 and V is TRBV2; TRBD1 matches 9 bases. CDR1 is SNHLY and CDR2 is FYNNEI in the germline V gene. Trimming at V came to 2 bases and at J to 5 bases, leaving 6 bases not matched to a gene. This CDR3 region has 15 residues. The CDR3 reads CASSESRTGVTEAFF. The CDR3 region has the DNA TGTGCCAGCAGTGAATCGCGGACAGGGGTAACTGAAGCTTTCTTT.

In this sample, this clonotype turned up many times. The gene calls are TRBV4-3 and TRBJ1-3; a possible D gene is TRBD1 (6 bases). V lost 3 bases and J 0 bases, leaving 12 bases between the germline ends. This CDR3 region has 16 residues. CDR1 is LGHNA, CDR2 YSLEER, per germline. This CDR3 reads CASSQMDSISGNTIYF. The CDR3 DNA reads as TGCGCCAGCAGCCAGATGGACAGCATCTCTGGAAACACCATATATTTT.

This chain connects TRBV7-3 to TRBJ2-1, with 10 bases lining up with TRBD2. The CDR3 covers 15 residues. V lost 5 bases, J lost 3 bases, and 4 bases stayed unmatched. Looked up from germline, CDR1 is SGHTA and CDR2 is FQGTGA. The DNA for the CDR3 is TGTGCCAGCAGCGCTAGCGGGAGTTTCTACAATGAGCAGTTCTTC. Translating it yields CASSASGSFYNEQFF.

The chain is built from TRBV4-3 and TRBJ1-4; 7 bases agree with TRBD1. J was trimmed by 4 bases and V by 2 bases; bases with no gene match: 13. The CDR3 has 18 amino acids. Germline V CDR1 and CDR2: LGHNA, YSLEER. The CDR3 sequence: CASSQSPGLTGFNEKLFF. The CDR3 DNA is TGCGCCAGCAGCCAAAGCCCCGGTCTGACAGGGTTTAATGAAAAACTGTTTTTT.

This clonotype was seen only a few times. CDR3: CASSQEQGQPQHF. DNA of the CDR3: TGCGCCAGCAGCCAAGAACAGGGCCAGCCCCAGCATTTT. V usage is TRBV4-1 and J usage is TRBJ1-5; perhaps TRBD1 as D (6 bases). Germline V gives CDR1 MGHRA, CDR2 YSYEKL. Trimming removed 0 bases from V and 7 bases from J, with 7 bases in between. The CDR3 extends over 13 amino acids.

The rearrangement joins TRBV20-1 to TRBJ1-1, with a weak D call TRBD1 (6 bases). The CDR3 consists of 10 residues. Germline V gene data show CDR1 as DFQATT and CDR2 as SNEGSKA (reference sequence). The germline V and J ends were trimmed by 6 bases and 11 bases, with 13 bases remaining between them. The CDR3 protein is CSATQGLAFF. CDR3 nucleotide sequence: TGCAGTGCGACACAGGGCTTGGCTTTCTTT.